These 21 T cell receptor beta chains share one sample of origin, sequenced in a study of response to subunit inactivated influenza vaccine. A single record per CDR3 protein comes from TCRdb applying MiXCR to the RT-PCR reads. The data contain hundreds of thousands of distinct CDR3 sequences, around 14% of them singletons. This specimen was PBMCs from blood, taken approximately 15 days before vaccination. The receptors originated from a man in his forties or fifties who received an inactivated influenza vaccine.

This chain links TRBV3-1 with TRBJ2-5, with D maybe TRBD1 (6 bases). CDR1 is LGHDT and CDR2 is YNNKEL in the germline V gene (reference sequence). Trimming stripped 6 bases from V and 5 bases from J, with 13 bases between. This CDR3 spans 13 amino acids. The CDR3 DNA follows: TGTGCCAGCAGGGTCAGGGGTGGGGAGACCCAGTACTTC. This translates into CASRVRGGETQYF.

This clonotype was observed a few times. For the CDR3, the DNA is TGCGCCAGCAGCCCCGTTGCGCGGGGACAGGGGGAAAATTCACCCCTCCACTTT. The encoded protein is CASSPVARGQGENSPLHF. The V gene is TRBV5-1, the J gene TRBJ1-6; 11 bases map to TRBD1. CDR1 SGHRS and CDR2 YFSETQ come from the germline V gene. V shed 4 bases and J 7 bases; nucleotides not matched to a gene: 13. This CDR3 spans 18 amino acids.

The chain employs TRBV18 and TRBJ1-4, with TRBD1 as a possible D gene (5 bases). The CDR3 loop spans 19 amino acids. V was cut by 1 base and J by 0 bases, with 18 bases left in between. Germline CDR1 KGHSH, CDR2 LQKENI. CDR3 bases: TGTGCCAGCTCACCACGGAGACTCGGGGACCGTGCAACTAATGAAAAACTGTTTTTT. Protein product: CASSPRRLGDRATNEKLFF.

The CDR3 DNA is TGTGCCAGCAGCTCGGACAGGGGTTCAGATACGCAGTATTTT. This gives the protein CASSSDRGSDTQYF. The rearrangement joins TRBV5-6 to TRBJ2-3; 9 bases are shared with TRBD1. Germline-derived CDR1 and CDR2 are SGHDT and YYEEEE. The CDR3 is 14 residues long. V gave up 3 bases and J gave up 4 bases; unmatched junction bases: 3.

In this sample, this clonotype turned up many times. V is TRBV4-1 and J is TRBJ1-1; tentative D call: TRBD1 (5 bases). CDR3 size: 15 residues. With 1 base removed from V and 5 bases from J, the gap between germline ends came to 14 bases. The germline gives CDR1 MGHRA, CDR2 YSYEKL. CDR3 in DNA: TGCGCCAGCAGCCAAGGGGGGGGACGGAGGACTGAAGCTTTCTTT. The encoded protein is CASSQGGGRRTEAFF.

This clonotype has just a few counts. The chain employs TRBV5-1 and TRBJ2-1; D might be TRBD2 (7 bases). CDR1 is SGHRS, CDR2 YFSETQ, per germline. The ends were cut back, 4 bases at V and 8 bases at J, with 19 bases in the middle. The CDR3 runs 15 residues. DNA of the CDR3: TGCGCCAGCAGCCGGGGGGCGGGGGAGTCCCATGAGCAGTTCTTC. Translating it yields CASSRGAGESHEQFF. The variable domain in full, with the rest retrieved from reference TRBV5-1 and TRBJ2-1, is KAGVTQTPRYLIKTRGQQVTLSCSPISGHRSVSWYQQTPGQGLQFLFEYFSETQRNKGNFPGRFSGRQFSNSRSEMNVSTLELGDSALYLCASSRGAGESHEQFFGPGTRLTVL.

The chain uses TRBV9 and TRBJ2-1; D remains unclear. Per germline, CDR1 SGDLS and CDR2 YYNGEE. The V and J ends lost 0 bases and 2 bases respectively, with 9 bases between them. The CDR3 extends over 15 amino acids. The CDR3 loop is CASSVGLSPYNEQFF. CDR3 coding DNA: TGTGCCAGCAGCGTAGGGCTCAGTCCCTACAATGAGCAGTTCTTC.

This clonotype was picked up a small number of times. V is TRBV7-6 and J is TRBJ2-5, with no clear D. CDR1 and CDR2 from the germline V gene are SGHVS and FNYEAQ. Trimming stripped 4 bases from V and 10 bases from J, with 10 bases between. CDR3 size: 11 residues. The CDR3 DNA sequence: TGTGCCAGCAGCTCTAGTTTGGACCAGTACTTC. Translating gives CASSSSLDQYF.

The chain is built from TRBV4-3 and TRBJ2-7, with D unclear. Germline V gene data show CDR1 as LGHNA and CDR2 as YSLEER. This CDR3 has 13 amino acids. V lost 3 bases and J 4 bases, leaving 10 bases between the germline ends. The CDR3 region is CASSQTTGYEQYF. CDR3 in DNA: TGCGCCAGCAGCCAGACGACGGGTTACGAGCAGTACTTC.

The chain carries TRBV11-1 and TRBJ1-1, with D possibly matching TRBD1 (6 bases). CDR1 SGHAT and CDR2 FQDESV come from the germline V gene (reference sequence). The CDR3 totals 19 residues. The V and J ends lost 5 bases and 0 bases respectively, with 25 bases between them. CDR3 nucleotide sequence: TGTGCCAGCAGCCGATGGCTCCCCCGTGGGACAACGATGAACACTGAAGCTTTCTTT. Translation gives CASSRWLPRGTTMNTEAFF.

This clonotype has more than one count but fewer than ten. The chain couples TRBV4-3 to TRBJ2-2; 7 nucleotides line up with TRBD2. Germline V gene sequence: CDR1 LGHNA, CDR2 YSLEER. CDR3 length: 17 amino acids. Trimming took 1 base from V and 1 from J; bases not matched to a gene: 6. The CDR3 DNA is TGCGCCAGCAGCCAAGGGATGGTAGCGGGGAACACCGGGGAGCTGTTTTTT. Protein sequence: CASSQGMVAGNTGELFF.

This clonotype has a handful of counts. The CDR3 reads CASSVPGAYNEQFF. Here the CDR3 DNA reads TGCGCCAGCAGCGTCCCCGGGGCCTACAATGAGCAGTTCTTC. The genes are TRBV5-1 and TRBJ2-1, with D maybe TRBD2 (5 bases). Trimming stripped 4 bases from V and 2 bases from J, with 10 bases between. The CDR3 has 14 residues. Germline values: CDR1 SGHRS, CDR2 YFSETQ.

The chain employs TRBV28 and TRBJ2-5; D gene ambiguous. The CDR3 spans 14 residues. The germline V gene encodes CDR1 MDHEN and CDR2 SYDVKM. With 6 bases removed from V and 4 bases from J, the gap between germline ends came to 15 bases. CDR3 amino acids: CASSRVWMGETQYF. CDR3 sequence (DNA): TGTGCCAGCAGCCGGGTATGGATGGGAGAGACCCAGTACTTC. Filled out from reference TRBV28 and TRBJ2-5, the complete variable domain reads DVKVTQSSRYLVKRTGEKVFLECVQDMDHENMFWYRQDPGLGLRLIYFSYDVKMKEKGDIPEGYSVSREKKERFSLILESASTNQTSMYLCASSRVWMGETQYFGPGTRLLVL.

The chain recombines TRBV13 with TRBJ2-7; the match to TRBD2 covers 13 bases. Germline lookup yields CDR1 PRHDT and CDR2 FYEKMQ (reference sequence). Trimming at V came to 5 bases and at J to 5 bases, leaving 9 bases not matched to a gene. CDR3 length equals 16 residues. CDR3 in amino acids: CASSPTSGGPLDEQYF. The DNA for the CDR3 is TGTGCCAGCAGCCCGACTAGCGGGGGGCCTCTCGACGAGCAGTACTTC.

This chain connects TRBV20-1 to TRBJ2-5, with a possible D match to TRBD2 (6 bases). The CDR3 consists of 15 residues. The V and J ends lost 0 bases and 3 bases respectively, with 14 bases between them. CDR1 and CDR2 (germline): DFQATT, SNEGSKA (reference sequence). Here the CDR3 reads CSARDGGFGKETQYF. In DNA form, the CDR3 reads TGCAGTGCTAGAGATGGGGGGTTTGGGAAAGAGACCCAGTACTTC.

This clonotype has a handful of counts. This chain uses TRBV27 with TRBJ1-1; 9 bases align to TRBD1. Germline CDR1 reads MNHEY; CDR2 reads SMNVEV (reference sequence). This CDR3 has 13 residues. V was pared by 5 bases and J by 11 bases, with 9 bases of the junction left unmatched. The CDR3 protein is CASSLGTGSPAFF. In nucleotides, the CDR3 is TGTGCCAGCAGTCTAGGGACAGGGTCACCTGCTTTCTTT.

The gene calls are TRBV24-1 and TRBJ2-1; TRBD1 is a possible D gene (5 bases). The CDR3 is 14 residues long. In germline, CDR1 is KGHDR, CDR2 SFDVKD. V lost 3 bases, J lost 8 bases, and 13 bases lay in between. The CDR3 DNA follows: TGTGCCACCAGTGATCCTCCAAGGGGTCATGAGCAGTTCTTC. Residues: CATSDPPRGHEQFF.

This clonotype was seen more than once but under ten times. CDR3 residues: CSVARGYEQYF. In DNA form, the CDR3 reads TGCAGCGTAGCCAGGGGATACGAGCAGTACTTC. The rearrangement uses TRBV29-1 and TRBJ2-7, with a tentative D call TRBD1 (6 bases). The CDR3 spans 11 residues. The V end lost 6 bases, the J end lost 4 bases, and 10 bases lay between the germline ends. Per the germline V gene, CDR1 is SQVTM and CDR2 is ANQGSEA.

Only a few counts were recorded for this clonotype. The V call is TRBV6-2 or TRBV6-3, the J call TRBJ2-7; 14 bases align to TRBD2. This CDR3 has 16 amino acids. The J segment lost 1 base and the V segment lost 6 bases, leaving 5 bases of the junction unmatched. In germline, CDR1 is MNHEY, CDR2 SVGEGT. CDR3 sequence (DNA): TGTGCCAGCAGCCCCGGGACTAGCGGGAGATCCTACGAGCAGTACTTC. Its translation is CASSPGTSGRSYEQYF.

The genes are TRBV10-3 and TRBJ2-1; D gene uncertain. Per germline, CDR1 ENHRY and CDR2 SYGVKD. This CDR3 is 14 amino acids long. V was cut by 4 bases and J by 4 bases, with 11 bases left in between. The CDR3 sequence: CAISVSLEYNEQFF. The CDR3 DNA follows: TGTGCCATCAGTGTTTCTCTCGAATACAATGAGCAGTTCTTC.

The chain employs TRBV18 and TRBJ2-2; 7 positions match TRBD1. Per germline, CDR1 KGHSH and CDR2 LQKENI. Germline trimming cut 3 bases from V and 7 bases from J; bases unmatched to any gene: 5. The CDR3 sequence is 14 residues long. CDR3 sequence: CASSPGQYGGELFF. CDR3 DNA: TGTGCCAGCTCACCGGGACAGTATGGCGGGGAGCTGTTTTTT.